The clone carrying this TCR beta chain was found a few times. Its cognate antigen is unknown. This specimen belongs to a study of shared clonotypes between healthy human individuals. V was shortened by 3 bases and J by 6 bases, with 9 bases between the two germline ends. The CDR3 covers 12 residues. CDR1 is GTSNPN and CDR2 is SVGIG in the germline V gene (reference sequence). Findings and caveats of the study: A small donor pool kept down the genetic and exposure-history diversity that was represented. Naive CD4 clonotype sharing across several donors was approximately 5%. Non-shared clonotypes showed lower generation probabilities than clonotypes common to all four donors. Expectations were that clonotype sharing among donors would be affected by sequencing depth.

Produced via immunoSEQ multiplex PCR; TCRdb's table is partial and in-frame only. The table shows some 2.4 million clones, with under 95% occurring only once. The chain links TRBV30 to TRBJ1-5, with a weak D call TRBD1 (5 bases). This receptor was identified in a man between 18 and 35 years old in good health. Some clones in this sample may be carry-over from other donors' samples. Sequencing was performed on naive CD4+ T cells from PBMCs. This sample's subset: CD45RA+ positively selected. Here the CDR3 DNA reads TGTGCCTGGAGATCCGGGGGTCAGCCCCAGCATTTT. Translating it yields CAWRSGGQPQHF.